A selection of T cell receptor beta chains follows, all from one sample in a study of cytomegalovirus exposure and HLA in healthy donors. Clones were read by immunoSEQ multiplex PCR, and TCRdb kept only the in-frame ones, dropping some. Of some 140,000 clones in the sample, approximately 90% were seen once. Sequencing input: PBMCs. Every receptor here comes from a woman younger than 45 in good health and CMV-seronegative. CDR3s include the opening cysteine and the closing phenylalanine or tryptophan. D genes are given only for firm matches. A clone size is listed for some rows: how often the clone was seen (once, few, many), or a class if it is expanded.

TRBV10-1	NA	few	TRBJ1-5	CASSELESKQPQHF	TGCGCCAGCAGTGAGTTGGAGTCTAAACAGCCCCAGCATTTT
TRBV6-5	NA	few	TRBJ1-5	CASQLSSNQPQHF	TGTGCCAGCCAATTGAGTAGCAATCAGCCCCAGCATTTT
TRBV28	TRBD1	NA	TRBJ2-7	CASSSPGQGYEQYF	TGTGCCAGCAGTTCTCCGGGACAGGGCTACGAGCAGTACTTC
TRBV15	TRBD1	NA	TRBJ1-5	CATSRGYRGNLSNQPQHF	TGTGCCACCAGCAGGGGGTACAGGGGGAATTTGAGCAATCAGCCCCAGCATTTT
TRBV7-2	NA	NA	TRBJ1-1	CASSPRGDNTEAFF	TGTGCCAGCAGCCCTCGGGGGGACAACACTGAAGCTTTCTTT
TRBV10-2	NA	once	TRBJ2-5	CASSVLQETQYF	TGCGCCAGCAGTGTCTTGCAAGAGACCCAGTACTTC
TRBV7-9	TRBD1	NA	TRBJ1-4	CSSSLGQGAAEKLFF	TGTTCCAGCAGCTTAGGGCAGGGGGCGGCTGAAAAACTGTTTTTT
TRBV10-3	NA	NA	TRBJ2-5	CAIGVKEAQYF	TGTGCCATCGGAGTCAAAGAGGCCCAGTACTTC
TRBV19	NA	NA	TRBJ2-1	CASGLTAYNEQFF	TGTGCCAGTGGATTGACAGCGTACAATGAGCAGTTCTTC
TRBV5-4	NA	NA	TRBJ1-3	CASSLQSGNTIYF	TGTGCCAGCAGCTTGCAGTCTGGAAACACCATATATTTT
TRBV27	TRBD1	NA	TRBJ1-4	CASGDTGAREKLFF	TGTGCCAGCGGAGACACAGGGGCGAGGGAAAAACTGTTTTTT
TRBV6-5	NA	NA	TRBJ2-2	CASTGQMNTGELFF	TGTGCCAGCACCGGACAGATGAACACCGGGGAGCTGTTTTTT
TRBV5-1	TRBD1	NA	TRBJ2-1	CASNLKGTGVNEQFF	TGCGCCAGCAACCTGAAGGGGACAGGGGTGAATGAGCAGTTCTTC
TRBV15	TRBD2	NA	TRBJ2-5	CATSRGTSGSLQETQYF	TGTGCCACCAGCAGAGGTACTAGCGGGAGCCTTCAAGAGACCCAGTACTTC
TRBV18	NA	NA	TRBJ2-7	CASSSLYEQYF	TGTGCCAGCTCATCCCTGTACGAGCAGTACTTC
TRBV13	NA	once	TRBJ1-2	CASSPDRIEGGYGYTF	TGTGCCAGCAGCCCCGACCGAATCGAGGGAGGCTATGGCTACACCTTC
TRBV9	NA	NA	TRBJ2-2	CASSEGNTGELFF	TGTGCCAGCAGCGAGGGGAATACCGGGGAGCTGTTTTTT
TRBV28	TRBD2	NA	TRBJ2-4	CASTSAGSNIQYF	TGTGCCAGCACCTCAGCGGGATCAAACATTCAGTACTTC
TRBV9	TRBD2	few	TRBJ2-1	CASSSLQRETEQFF	TGTGCCAGCAGCTCTCTCCAGCGGGAGACTGAGCAGTTCTTC
TRBV5-1	NA	NA	TRBJ1-2	CASSLGDTGSSGGYTF	TGCGCCAGCAGCTTGGGGGATACAGGAAGCTCGGGTGGCTACACCTTC
TRBV9	NA	NA	TRBJ1-2	CASKSQNINYGYTF	TGTGCCAGCAAATCACAGAACATTAACTATGGCTACACCTTC
TRBV28	NA	NA	TRBJ2-7	CASTAGTRWSYEQYF	TGTGCCAGCACCGCCGGGACTCGTTGGTCCTACGAGCAGTACTTC
TRBV27	NA	NA	TRBJ1-2	CASSSTGGRYYGYTF	TGTGCCAGCAGCTCCACCGGGGGGCGGTACTATGGCTACACCTTC
TRBV7-9	TRBD1	NA	TRBJ2-1	CASSSSRGQGNYNEQFF	TGTGCCAGCAGCTCAAGTCGGGGACAGGGGAACTACAATGAGCAGTTCTTC
TRBV29-1	NA	NA	TRBJ1-3	CSVVGLHSGNTIYF	TGCAGCGTTGTTGGGCTGCACTCTGGAAACACCATATATTTT
TRBV10-1	NA	once	TRBJ1-6	CASSESTQGRRSSYNSPLHF	TGCGCCAGCAGTGAGTCGACTCAAGGGCGGAGGAGCTCCTATAATTCACCCCTCCACTTT
TRBV4-1	NA	NA	TRBJ1-2	CASSQGGRHGYTF	TGCGCCAGCAGCCAAGGTGGCAGGCATGGCTACACCTTC
TRBV4-2	TRBD2	NA	TRBJ2-2	CASSQLLAGGSNTGELFF	TGTGCCAGCAGCCAACTACTAGCGGGAGGATCCAACACCGGGGAGCTGTTTTTT
TRBV11-2	NA	once	TRBJ2-7	CASSLDGQSSYEQYF	TGTGCCAGCAGCTTAGATGGGCAGAGCTCCTACGAGCAGTACTTC
TRBV28	NA	NA	TRBJ1-2	CASSLYRVHGYTF	TGTGCCAGCAGTTTATACAGGGTACATGGCTACACCTTC
TRBV30	NA	NA	TRBJ2-5	CAWSGYETQYF	TGTGCCTGGAGTGGCTACGAGACCCAGTACTTC
TRBV5-1	TRBD1	NA	TRBJ1-4	CASKYSGTGNEKLFF	TGCGCCAGCAAATACTCCGGGACAGGGAATGAAAAACTGTTTTTT
TRBV5-1	NA	NA	TRBJ2-1	CASSLGPRTGYNEQFF	TGCGCCAGCAGCTTGGGGCCCCGGACTGGATACAATGAGCAGTTCTTC
TRBV28	NA	NA	TRBJ1-5	CASSLMWGDQPQHF	TGTGCCAGCAGTTTAATGTGGGGGGATCAGCCCCAGCATTTT
TRBV5-6	NA	NA	TRBJ2-1	CASSLGLVLLYNEQFF	TGTGCCAGCAGCTTGGGGCTAGTACTTCTCTACAATGAGCAGTTCTTC
TRBV6-5	NA	NA	TRBJ1-1	CASSYSLGVSTEAFF	TGTGCCAGCAGTTACTCGTTAGGGGTCTCCACTGAAGCTTTCTTT
TRBV19	TRBD2	NA	TRBJ2-1	CASSIAGLAENEQFF	TGTGCCAGTAGTATAGCGGGACTAGCGGAGAATGAGCAGTTCTTC
TRBV6-5	NA	NA	TRBJ2-1	CASSYSRSWNEQFF	TGTGCCAGCAGTTACTCGAGGTCTTGGAATGAGCAGTTCTTC
TRBV11-3	TRBD2	NA	TRBJ2-1	CASSLDRDYHEQFF	TGTGCCAGCAGCTTAGACCGGGACTACCATGAGCAGTTCTTC
TRBV4-3	TRBD2	NA	TRBJ2-7	CASSLGTSGGTLTYEQYF	TGCGCCAGCAGCCTCGGGACTAGCGGGGGGACTCTTACCTACGAGCAGTACTTC
TRBV5-4	TRBD2	NA	TRBJ2-1	CASSIQLAGGQDYNEQFF	TGTGCCAGCAGCATACAGCTAGCGGGGGGGCAAGATTACAATGAGCAGTTCTTC
TRBV7-9	TRBD2	once	TRBJ2-7	CASSDPGLAGGLGHEQYF	TGTGCCAGCAGCGACCCGGGACTAGCGGGAGGGCTAGGCCACGAGCAGTACTTC
TRBV4-3	TRBD2	NA	TRBJ2-7	CASSQAGGANSLYEQYF	TGCGCCAGCAGCCAAGCGGGGGGAGCTAATTCCCTCTACGAGCAGTACTTC
TRBV5-8	TRBD2	NA	TRBJ2-5	CASSAGLAGGSETQYF	TGTGCCAGCAGCGCGGGGCTAGCGGGAGGATCTGAGACCCAGTACTTC
TRBV5-4	NA	NA	TRBJ1-1	CASSWTVNTEAFF	TGTGCCAGCAGTTGGACAGTGAACACTGAAGCTTTCTTT
TRBV4-1	NA	NA	TRBJ1-3	CASSQDAGFGNTIYF	TGCGCCAGCAGCCAAGATGCGGGTTTTGGAAACACCATATATTTT
TRBV7-8	TRBD2	NA	TRBJ2-1	CASSGYGTTIDEQFF	TGTGCCAGCAGCGGCTACGGGACTACCATTGATGAGCAGTTCTTC
TRBV2	NA	NA	TRBJ2-3	CASSEAGATDTQYF	TGTGCCAGCAGTGAGGCGGGGGCTACAGATACGCAGTATTTT
TRBV7-2	TRBD2	NA	TRBJ2-7	CASSWTSGGYEQYF	TGTGCCAGCAGCTGGACTAGCGGGGGGTACGAGCAGTACTTC
TRBV28	TRBD2	NA	TRBJ2-5	CASSSPRTGGGFELETQYF	TGTGCCAGCAGTTCCCCCCGAACGGGAGGGGGGTTCGAGTTGGAGACCCAGTACTTC
TRBV5-4	NA	NA	TRBJ2-7	CASSLKTSGPYEQYF	TGTGCCAGCAGCTTGAAAACGAGCGGACCCTACGAGCAGTACTTC
TRBV28	NA	NA	TRBJ1-2	CASRVGQAGYTF	TGTGCCAGCAGGGTCGGTCAGGCTGGCTACACCTTC
TRBV7-9	NA	NA	TRBJ2-7	CASSLAWQGQNEQYF	TGTGCCAGCAGCTTAGCGTGGCAGGGCCAGAACGAGCAGTACTTC
TRBV6-5	NA	once	TRBJ1-1	CASSYSQSGNTEAFF	TGTGCCAGCAGTTATTCGCAATCAGGGAACACTGAAGCTTTCTTT
TRBV2	NA	NA	TRBJ1-2	CASRFTALNYGYTF	TGTGCCAGCAGATTTACAGCCCTTAACTATGGCTACACCTTC
TRBV5-6	NA	NA	TRBJ2-1	CASSLSVNEQFF	TGTGCCAGCAGCTTGTCCGTGAATGAGCAGTTCTTC
TRBV18	TRBD1	NA	TRBJ2-7	CASSSGQSSYEQYF	TGTGCCAGCTCGTCGGGACAGTCCTCCTACGAGCAGTACTTC
TRBV7-2	TRBD1	once	TRBJ1-5	CASSDRQGAVQPQHF	TGTGCCAGCAGCGACCGACAGGGGGCGGTTCAGCCCCAGCATTTT
TRBV28	NA	NA	TRBJ1-4	CASSLRRDYNEKLFF	TGTGCCAGCAGTTTGCGAAGGGACTATAATGAAAAACTGTTTTTT